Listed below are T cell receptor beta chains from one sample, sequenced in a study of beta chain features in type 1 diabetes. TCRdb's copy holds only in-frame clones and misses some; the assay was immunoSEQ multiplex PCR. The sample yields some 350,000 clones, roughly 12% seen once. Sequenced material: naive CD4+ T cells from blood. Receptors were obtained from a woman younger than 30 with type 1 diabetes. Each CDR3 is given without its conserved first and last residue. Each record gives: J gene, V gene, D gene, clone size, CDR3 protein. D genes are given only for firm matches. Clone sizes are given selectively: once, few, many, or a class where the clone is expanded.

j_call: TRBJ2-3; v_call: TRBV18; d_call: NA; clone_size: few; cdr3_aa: ASSQMEGSADTQY
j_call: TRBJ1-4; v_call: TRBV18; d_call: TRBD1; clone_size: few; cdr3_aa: ASSGQDLAGNEKLF
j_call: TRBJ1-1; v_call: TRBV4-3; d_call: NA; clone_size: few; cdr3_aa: ASSPPPWTAMNTEAF
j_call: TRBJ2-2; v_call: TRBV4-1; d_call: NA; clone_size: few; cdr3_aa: ASSQWGGTNTGELF
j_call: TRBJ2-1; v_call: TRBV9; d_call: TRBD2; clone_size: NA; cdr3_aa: ASSVLSGRFGEQF
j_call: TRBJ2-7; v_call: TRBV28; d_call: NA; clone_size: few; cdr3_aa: ASSSLGLNAYEQY
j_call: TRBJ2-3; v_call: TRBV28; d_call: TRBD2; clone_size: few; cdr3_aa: ASSLGTKDTQY
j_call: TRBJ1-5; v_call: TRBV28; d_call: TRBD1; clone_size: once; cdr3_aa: ASSRRTGFQPQH
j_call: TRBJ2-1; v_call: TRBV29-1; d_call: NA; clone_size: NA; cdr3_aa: SVLLNIGGNEQF
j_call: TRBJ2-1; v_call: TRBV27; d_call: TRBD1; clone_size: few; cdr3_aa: ASKTGTGAYNEQF
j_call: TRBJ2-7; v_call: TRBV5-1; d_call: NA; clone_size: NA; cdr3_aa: ASSKGDGSRGYEQY
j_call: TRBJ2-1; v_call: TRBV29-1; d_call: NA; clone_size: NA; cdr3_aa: SVEERERGYNEQF
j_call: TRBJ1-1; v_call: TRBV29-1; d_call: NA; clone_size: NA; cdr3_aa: SVEPGRTEAF
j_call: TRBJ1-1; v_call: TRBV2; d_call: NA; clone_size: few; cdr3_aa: ASMWEKTEAF